This T cell receptor beta chain comes out of a study of T cells after yellow fever vaccination. Study-level points and caveats: The study found a weaker secondary response that peaked faster, day 5 versus 15. In FACS-sorted repertoires, abundant clonotypes from the bulk population could appear as contaminants. The booster response re-showed most primary clones: 95% to 96% CD4, approximately 90% CD8.

A universal primer site and UMIs were added as TCR cDNA was made by 5'RACE template switching. In TCRdb, the 5' RACE reads were re-called with MiXCR into one record per CDR3 protein. The sample has hundreds of thousands of distinct CDR3 sequences, more than 9% seen once. V was pared by 5 bases and J by 10 bases, with 8 bases of the junction left unmatched. The CDR3 runs to 15 residues. Germline values: CDR1 SGHTA, CDR2 FQGTGA. This clonotype occurred a few times. The antigen remains undetermined. The V gene is TRBV7-3, the J gene TRBJ2-1; TRBD2 agrees at 13 bases. This specimen was PBMCs, taken on the day of the yellow fever booster vaccination. This receptor was taken from a man in his thirties or forties who received the YFV17D yellow fever vaccine. The CDR3 loop reads CASSRLAGGSGEQFF. Here the CDR3 DNA reads TGTGCCAGCAGCCGACTAGCGGGAGGCTCGGGGGAGCAGTTCTTC.